The 16 T cell receptor beta chains presented below share a single source sample, sequenced in a study of blood T cell repertoires in COVID-19. The table came from immunoSEQ multiplex PCR; TCRdb's copy has only in-frame clones and leaves some out. The table lists around 94,000 clones, 75% to 90% of them singletons. The source material was peripheral blood. These receptors all stem from a man older than 75 with acute or convalescent COVID-19.

This clone was counted a few times. V gene TRBV19 combines with J gene TRBJ2-1, with a tentative D call TRBD1 (6 bases). The CDR3 covers 14 residues. The V and J ends lost 6 bases and 1 base respectively, with 10 bases between them. From germline, CDR1 is LNHDA and CDR2 SQIVND (reference sequence). CDR3 sequence (DNA): TGTGCCAGTAGGGATCAGGGGTCCTACAATGAGCAGTTCTTC. Translated, it gives CASRDQGSYNEQFF.

V usage is TRBV27 and J usage is TRBJ2-2; TRBD1 might be the D (5 bases). Looked up from germline, CDR1 is MNHEY and CDR2 is SMNVEV (reference sequence). CDR3 length: 14 amino acids. V lost 2 bases and J 4 bases, leaving 8 bases between the germline ends. CDR3 amino acids: CASSLRGGTGELFF. The CDR3 DNA sequence: TGTGCCAGCAGTTTAAGGGGTGGCACCGGGGAGCTGTTTTTT.

The rearrangement joins TRBV5-5 to TRBJ2-7, with TRBD1 identical over 7 bases. The CDR3 sequence is 14 residues long. V shed 3 bases, J shed 6 bases, and the junction held 9 bases outside the gene matches. Germline V gives CDR1 SGHKS, CDR2 YYEKEE (reference sequence). The CDR3 loop is CASSWDSEWGEQYF. The CDR3 DNA reads TGTGCCAGCAGCTGGGACAGCGAATGGGGCGAGCAGTACTTC.

The genes are TRBV6-5 and TRBJ1-2, with 7 bases lining up with TRBD1. There are 14 residues in the CDR3. Germline CDR1 MNHEY, CDR2 SVGAGI. J lost 4 bases, V lost 3 bases, and 5 bases had no gene match. CDR3 protein: CASSYTGAPYGYTF. The CDR3 region has the DNA TGTGCCAGCAGTTATACAGGGGCTCCCTATGGCTACACCTTC.

CDR3 region: CASSPLARGELFF. CDR3 nucleotides: TGTGCCAGCAGCCCCCTAGCCAGGGGGGAGCTGTTTTTT. The J gene is TRBJ2-2, the V gene TRBV7-2, with D possibly being TRBD2 (5 bases). The CDR3 has 13 residues. Trimming took 5 bases from V and 8 from J, leaving 12 bases between them. Germline V gene sequence: CDR1 SGHTA, CDR2 FQGNSA.

Note on this clone: This specimen includes other DNA sequences encoding the same CDR3. CDR3 region: CASSRTTGNYGYTF. The CDR3 DNA is TGTGCCAGCAGTCGGACGACAGGGAACTATGGCTACACCTTC. V gene TRBV6-5 combines with J gene TRBJ1-2; 7 bases fit TRBD1. This CDR3 is 14 amino acids long. Looked up from germline, CDR1 is MNHEY and CDR2 is SVGAGI. The J segment lost 2 bases and the V segment lost 5 bases, leaving 5 bases of the junction unmatched.

This rearrangement joins TRBV7-9 to TRBJ2-3; possibly TRBD2 for D (5 bases). CDR1 SEHNR and CDR2 FQNEAQ come from the germline V gene (reference sequence). Trimming took 1 base from V and 5 from J, leaving 13 bases between them. The CDR3 totals 15 residues. This chain's CDR3 is CASSLGPTSLDTQYF. CDR3 nucleotide sequence: TGTGCCAGCAGCTTAGGGCCTACTAGTTTAGATACGCAGTATTTT. Based on the CDR3 plus reference TRBV7-9 and TRBJ2-3, the full variable domain is DTGVSQNPRHKITKRGQNVTFRCDPISEHNRLYWYRQTLGQGPEFLTYFQNEAQLEKSRLLSDRFSAERPKGSFSTLEIQRTEQGDSAMYLCASSLGPTSLDTQYFGPGTRLTVL.

The chain uses TRBV7-2 and TRBJ1-3; perhaps TRBD1 as D (6 bases). CDR3 length equals 15 residues. The V gene's germline CDR1 is SGHTA and CDR2 FQGNSA. Trimming cost V 5 bases and J 4 bases, with 15 bases left between them. Here the CDR3 reads CASSITGNRGNTIYF. CDR3 nucleotides: TGTGCCAGCAGCATAACAGGGAATCGGGGAAACACCATATATTTT.

The V and J genes are TRBV19 and TRBJ2-1; 9 bases fit TRBD2. Germline V gene data show CDR1 as LNHDA and CDR2 as SQIVND (reference sequence). The trim removed 3 bases at V and 8 bases at J, leaving 5 bases unmatched. This CDR3 is 14 amino acids long. In nucleotides, the CDR3 is TGTGCCAGTAGTATTGGGACTAGCAGCCATGAGCAGTTCTTC. This codes for CASSIGTSSHEQFF.

The CDR3 reads CASSPGTSGTYTDTQYF. CDR3 DNA sequence: TGCGCCAGCAGCCCCGGGACTAGCGGGACCTACACAGATACGCAGTATTTT. The chain has TRBV4-3 and TRBJ2-3; 13 bases are shared with TRBD2. The CDR3 length is 17 residues. Trimming at V came to 4 bases and at J to 2 bases, leaving 6 bases not matched to a gene. Germline-derived CDR1 and CDR2 are LGHNA and YSLEER.

The gene calls are TRBV9 and TRBJ2-7; 7 bases match TRBD2. The V gene end was trimmed by 0 bases and the J gene end by 0 bases; junction bases not matched to a gene: 0. This CDR3 is built from 14 residues. CDR1 and CDR2 (germline): SGDLS, YYNGEE. CDR3 loop: CASSVGLASYEQYF. The CDR3 DNA follows: TGTGCCAGCAGCGTAGGACTAGCCTCCTACGAGCAGTACTTC.

The genes are TRBV5-6 and TRBJ2-1; 8 nucleotides agree with TRBD1. The trim removed 1 base at V and 2 bases at J, leaving 2 bases unmatched. The CDR3 runs 15 residues. Germline V lookup: CDR1 SGHDT, CDR2 YYEEEE. The DNA for the CDR3 is TGTGCCAGCAGCTTGTTACAGGGGGCCTACAATGAGCAGTTCTTC. Protein: CASSLLQGAYNEQFF.

The V call is TRBV27, the J call TRBJ2-1; 8 bases are a match to TRBD1. The CDR3 contains 14 residues. With V trimmed by 5 bases and J by 7 bases, 7 bases remained unmatched. Germline loops: CDR1 MNHEY, CDR2 SMNVEV (reference sequence). CDR3 nucleotide sequence: TGTGCCAGCAGTCCTTGGACAGGGAGGAATGAGCAGTTCTTC. Amino acids: CASSPWTGRNEQFF.

The chain carries TRBV5-4 and TRBJ1-2; 8 nucleotides align to TRBD1. CDR1 is SGHNT, CDR2 YYREEE, per germline (reference sequence). Trimming cost V 7 bases and J 8 bases; bases outside gene matches: 13. The CDR3 covers 14 residues. The CDR3 sequence is CASGPGQATQGYTF. The CDR3 coding sequence is TGTGCCAGCGGGCCGGGACAGGCCACCCAAGGCTACACCTTC.

The chain recombines TRBV5-5 with TRBJ2-7; a possible D gene is TRBD1 (6 bases). The V gene's germline CDR1 is SGHKS and CDR2 YYEKEE (reference sequence). The CDR3 spans 13 residues. V was trimmed by 0 bases and J by 7 bases, leaving 11 bases between them. The DNA of the CDR3 is TGTGCCAGCAGCTTGGGACAGGTAGGAGAGCAGTACTTC. Protein product: CASSLGQVGEQYF.

This clone was counted a single time. This chain joins TRBV18 and TRBJ1-1, with D possibly being TRBD1 (5 bases). There are 15 residues in the CDR3. The V and J ends lost 3 bases and 0 bases respectively, with 11 bases between them. Germline CDR1 and CDR2: KGHSH and LQKENI. The DNA of the CDR3 is TGTGCCAGCTCACCGGCAGGGTCCATGAACACTGAAGCTTTCTTT. Its translation is CASSPAGSMNTEAFF.